Listed below are T cell receptor beta chains from one sample, sequenced in a study of CXCR3-negative and CXCR3-positive naive CD8 T cells. TCRdb re-called the 5' RACE reads and catalogs CDR3 proteins one per entry, DNA excluded. The sample has tens of thousands of distinct CDR3 sequences, and its top ten clones hold 0.53%. Sequencing input: naive CXCR3+ CD8+ T cells from blood. These receptors were taken from a human donor in good health. Some clones in this sample may be carry-over from other donors' samples. Each CDR3 is given with its conserved first and last residue. Fields, in order: V gene, clone size, J gene, CDR3 protein. Rows may omit the clone size; those that give it use once, few, many or a size class.

V: TRBV6-2/TRBV6-3; size: -; J: TRBJ2-7; CDR3: CASSSGTGEVYEQYF
V: TRBV5-5; size: -; J: TRBJ1-1; CDR3: CASSFFSGVVRGTEAFF
V: TRBV29-1; size: -; J: TRBJ1-1; CDR3: CSGDGMNTEAFF
V: TRBV7-9; size: -; J: TRBJ2-7; CDR3: CASRVQGAYEQYF
V: TRBV7-9; size: -; J: TRBJ2-1; CDR3: CASSLSGATYNEQFF
V: TRBV2; size: -; J: TRBJ2-3; CDR3: CASSGTSGSGDTQYF
V: TRBV4-3; size: -; J: TRBJ2-3; CDR3: CASSQTLAGLGDTQYF
V: TRBV6-2/TRBV6-3; size: -; J: TRBJ1-1; CDR3: CASSYLGGRGAEAFF
V: TRBV7-6; size: medium-sized; J: TRBJ2-3; CDR3: CASSLRDLKDTQYF
V: TRBV6-2/TRBV6-3; size: -; J: TRBJ1-1; CDR3: CASASSGGTEAFF
V: TRBV4-2; size: -; J: TRBJ1-1; CDR3: CASWAGFEAFF
V: TRBV23-1; size: -; J: TRBJ2-4; CDR3: CASSHQTSDTKNIQYF
V: TRBV10-3; size: -; J: TRBJ2-7; CDR3: CAISPDRALEQYF
V: TRBV12-3/TRBV12-4; size: -; J: TRBJ2-1; CDR3: CASSPPASGNNEQFF
V: TRBV20-1; size: -; J: TRBJ2-4; CDR3: CSASQLELAKNIQYF
V: TRBV3-1; size: -; J: TRBJ2-7; CDR3: CASSQVGFLSYEQYF
V: TRBV7-8; size: -; J: TRBJ1-2; CDR3: CASSLSGATYGYTF
V: TRBV6-6; size: -; J: TRBJ1-5; CDR3: CASSLFGGVSNQPQHF
V: TRBV7-9; size: -; J: TRBJ1-1; CDR3: CASSLGSRDYTEAFF
V: TRBV11-3; size: -; J: TRBJ2-7; CDR3: CASSLPGQGANEQYF
V: TRBV20-1; size: -; J: TRBJ1-2; CDR3: CSAESGGGFNYGYTF
V: TRBV12-3/TRBV12-4; size: -; J: TRBJ2-1; CDR3: CASSNPPSGAYNEQFF
V: TRBV20-1; size: -; J: TRBJ1-5; CDR3: CSASVVEGRRPQHF
V: TRBV6-6; size: -; J: TRBJ1-2; CDR3: CASSRTAWDGYTF
V: TRBV20-1; size: -; J: TRBJ1-1; CDR3: CSAATGDTEAFF
V: TRBV6-5; size: -; J: TRBJ1-1; CDR3: CASSYSSGQEMNTEAFF
V: TRBV29-1; size: -; J: TRBJ2-7; CDR3: CSVAATSRVEQYF
V: TRBV5-4; size: -; J: TRBJ2-5; CDR3: CASSGGDFQETQYF
V: TRBV20-1; size: -; J: TRBJ2-3; CDR3: CSASCERSGVTDTQYF
V: TRBV25-1; size: -; J: TRBJ2-7; CDR3: CASREVYEQYF
V: TRBV7-2; size: -; J: TRBJ2-5; CDR3: CASSLALWQQETQYF
V: TRBV5-1; size: -; J: TRBJ2-2; CDR3: CASSLVMGAGLEGTGELFF
V: TRBV29-1; size: -; J: TRBJ2-2; CDR3: CSVEAGNTAGELFF
V: TRBV12-3/TRBV12-4; size: -; J: TRBJ1-5; CDR3: CASSTGYTRPQHF
V: TRBV4-3; size: -; J: TRBJ2-5; CDR3: CASSLDTTQGAGETQYF
V: TRBV7-9; size: -; J: TRBJ2-7; CDR3: CASRGAEAHTSSYEQYF
V: TRBV7-8; size: -; J: TRBJ2-7; CDR3: CASSLITARDEQYF
V: TRBV15; size: -; J: TRBJ2-2; CDR3: CATSQGVGNTGELFF
V: TRBV29-1; size: -; J: TRBJ1-2; CDR3: CSVTGTPYGYTF
V: TRBV29-1; size: -; J: TRBJ1-2; CDR3: CSVRQFPSYGYTF
V: TRBV20-1; size: -; J: TRBJ1-2; CDR3: CSASPGQGYGYTF
V: TRBV7-6; size: -; J: TRBJ2-7; CDR3: CASSFNQGLIHEQYF
V: TRBV5-5; size: -; J: TRBJ2-7; CDR3: CASSPAGTSWYEQYF
V: TRBV24-1; size: -; J: TRBJ1-2; CDR3: CATSDETGLRGVGYGYTF
V: TRBV7-2; size: -; J: TRBJ2-3; CDR3: CATLQSREWPDTQYF
V: TRBV5-1; size: -; J: TRBJ2-1; CDR3: CASSLVERGPNYNEQFF
V: TRBV28; size: -; J: TRBJ2-1; CDR3: CASSLGLAGGGSEQFF
V: TRBV28; size: -; J: TRBJ2-3; CDR3: CASSSGQVIDTQYF
V: TRBV3-1; size: -; J: TRBJ2-3; CDR3: CASSQVGQGAFDTQYF
V: TRBV4-1; size: -; J: TRBJ1-2; CDR3: CASSLKATPYGYTF
V: TRBV4-3; size: -; J: TRBJ2-7; CDR3: CASSQDRGGGPYF
V: TRBV15; size: -; J: TRBJ2-2; CDR3: CATSSRRFLGELFF
V: TRBV12-3/TRBV12-4; size: -; J: TRBJ2-7; CDR3: CASSPGDLAYEQYF
V: TRBV4-3; size: -; J: TRBJ2-4; CDR3: CASSQEGTPGNIQYF